This T cell receptor (beta chain) emerged from a study of regulatory T cells in long-lasting Graves disease (dated by TCRdb to the early 2020s). In the study overall: In the newly diagnosed Graves' disease group, patients had been taking antithyroid drugs for less than 3 months. The study was conducted in China and was registered as a clinical trial. Peripheral blood TCR sequencing and RNA sequencing compared persistent Graves' disease patients with newly diagnosed Graves' disease patients. A total of some 35 samples underwent TCR sequencing, from about 13 patients with persistent Graves' disease and some 20 patients with newly diagnosed Graves' disease. Results the study describes overall, beyond this receptor: Patients with persistent disease shared more public clonotypes (approximately 2,500) than newly diagnosed patients did (more than 900). The small sample size was acknowledged by the authors as a limitation that may reduce accuracy. Preferential use of TRBV28, TRBJ1-2 and TRBJ2-5 was observed in persistent disease, whereas TRBV20-1 and TRBJ2-1 were favored in newly diagnosed disease. Only peripheral blood was studied, because thyroid tissue, the primary lesion, was inaccessible. Sequencing and analysis were limited to the TCR beta chain. Persistent Graves' disease patients showed lower TCR Shannon entropy and fewer highly expanded clones than newly diagnosed patients, suggesting clonal expansion.

This clonotype showed up just once. Its antigen is still unknown. No base-level quality is on record; no much larger clone is a single base apart. One read alone is a weak basis. Libraries were made using multiplex PCR. Sequencing was performed on an Illumina HiSeq 4000. iRepertoire HTBI primers and Arm-PCR amplification of CDR3 regions were used to construct TCR beta libraries. PCR products were gel purified before sequencing. Under the source paper's analysis protocol: Gene usage analysis of CDR3 amino acid clonotypes used the roughly 62 TRBV and about 14 TRBJ segments found across samples. Filtered high-quality paired reads were merged into contigs using COPE and FqMerger. BLAST was used to align contigs to the IMGT TRBV, TRBD and TRBJ reference genes, and CDR3 was defined following IMGT. Any clonotype with a frequency above 0.1% was classified as a highly expanded clone. Repertoire diversity was measured by Shannon entropy, and V-J evenness by the Gini coefficient. Clonotypes shared by more than one individual were considered public. The public reads were reanalyzed by TCRdb: fastp trimming at Q25, MiXCR alignment, in-frame beta chains only. Each entry is one CDR3 protein sequence, shown with its most common DNA and genes. Here the V and J calls rest on TCRdb's processing, not on the authors' analysis. Within this sample are about 240,000 distinct CDR3 sequences, with 20% of them counted one time only. Around 13% of the sample is taken by the ten largest.

Trimming takes 4 bases from V and 5 bases from J, and the germline ends sit 8 bases apart. Taken from cysteine to phenylalanine, the CDR3 has 12 residues. Only the CDR3 part of the read is kept: 36 bases, read in frame from the first base. Sequences SNHLY (CDR1) and FYNNEI (CDR2) are obtained from the germline V gene. The time point label corresponds to: newly diagnosed GD, antithyroid drugs for less than 3 months. For both TCR sequencing and RNA sequencing, RNA was extracted from PBMCs in TRIzol. The diagnosis of Graves' disease was made according to American Thyroid Association guidelines. The patients came from an endocrinology department in Xi'an, China. Each patient gave 7 to 9.5 milliliters of peripheral blood, collected in an EDTA anticoagulant tube. Ficoll Paque Plus density gradient separation was used to isolate PBMCs, and no further T cell sorting was done. RNA quality was checked with an Agilent 2100 Bioanalyzer and agarose gel, and concentration with a NanoDrop 2000.

The origin of this receptor is a female donor with Graves disease. The sample consisted of peripheral blood mononuclear cells (PBMCs), taken at new diagnosis, from a patient treated with antithyroid drugs. Rearrangement joined TRBV2 to TRBJ2-5, with no reliable assignment of the D segment. The DNA sequence is TGTGCCAGCAGTGCAAGGGTCGAGACCCAGTACTTC. Translated, it reads CASSARVETQYF.